The rows below give T cell receptor beta chains drawn from one sample of a study of CD8 T cells in Susac syndrome. From the immunoSEQ multiplex PCR reads, TCRdb called clonotypes with MiXCR, one entry per CDR3 protein. Of more than 200,000 distinct CDR3 sequences listed, roughly 92% were seen once; the top ten hold about 0.15%. The sample comprised CD8+ T cells from PBMCs. These receptors were obtained from a human donor with multiple sclerosis. Both conserved end residues are part of each CDR3. D genes are given only for firm matches. Clone size is given for some rows only: seen once, a few or many times, or a class if the clone is expanded.

NA	NA	TRBV29-1	TRBJ1-1	12	CSVKGGNTEAFF	TGCAGCGTTAAAGGAGGGAACACTGAAGCTTTCTTT
once	TRBD1	TRBV7-9	TRBJ2-7	14	CASSPGTGTHEQYF	TGTGCCAGCAGCCCCGGGACAGGCACCCACGAGCAGTACTTC
NA	TRBD2	TRBV29-1	TRBJ2-1	10	CSGIAGVAIF	TGCAGCGGTATAGCGGGAGTGGCAATCTTC
NA	NA	TRBV24-1	TRBJ2-1	16	CATSVGGGVGYNEQFF	TGTGCCACCAGTGTCGGGGGCGGAGTAGGGTACAATGAGCAGTTCTTC
NA	NA	TRBV7-2	TRBJ2-7	15	CASSLKGTPVYEQYF	TGTGCCAGCTCACTTAAGGGGACCCCTGTCTACGAGCAGTACTTC
once	NA	TRBV12-3/TRBV12-4	TRBJ2-7	14	CASSSPDRPSGQYF	TGTGCCAGCAGTTCCCCAGACAGGCCATCTGGGCAGTACTTC
NA	NA	TRBV7-3	TRBJ2-1	16	CASSTQQLGGYNEQFF	TGTGCCAGCAGCACCCAGCAACTCGGCGGTTACAATGAGCAGTTCTTC
NA	TRBD1	TRBV19	TRBJ2-7	20	CASSILPLVSRDRGYYEQYF	TGTGCCAGTAGTATTCTTCCCCTCGTATCGCGGGACAGGGGGTACTACGAGCAGTACTTC
NA	TRBD1	TRBV14	TRBJ1-3	14	CASSPYRGGDTIYF	TGTGCCAGCAGCCCATACAGGGGTGGAGACACCATATATTTT
NA	TRBD1	TRBV24-1	TRBJ2-1	16	CATSDKSGTGDNEQFF	TGTGCCACCAGTGACAAATCCGGGACAGGGGACAATGAGCAGTTCTTC
NA	TRBD2	TRBV6-2/TRBV6-3	TRBJ2-7	15	CASSGGLAGTYEQYF	TGTGCCAGCAGTGGGGGACTAGCGGGGACCTACGAGCAGTACTTC
NA	TRBD2	TRBV4-3	TRBJ2-7	15	CASSQDTGGPGEQYF	TGCGCCAGCAGCCAAGATACGGGAGGGCCGGGAGAGCAGTACTTC
NA	NA	TRBV4-3	TRBJ1-2	15	CASSQGSSQGYGYTF	TGCGCCAGCAGCCAAGGGTCCTCCCAGGGGTATGGCTACACCTTC
NA	NA	TRBV11-2	TRBJ1-5	16	CASFRGDSVNNQPQHF	TGTGCCAGCTTCAGGGGCGACAGCGTTAACAATCAGCCCCAGCATTTT
NA	NA	TRBV4-1	TRBJ2-1	16	CASSHPGGGSLNEQFF	TGCGCCAGCAGCCACCCAGGGGGAGGTTCACTCAATGAGCAGTTCTTC
NA	TRBD2	TRBV20-1	TRBJ2-7	14	CSAREGLELNEQYF	TGCAGTGCTAGGGAGGGACTAGAGTTGAACGAGCAGTACTTC
NA	NA	TRBV6-5	TRBJ1-5	15	CASSYSARSNQPQHF	TGTGCCAGCAGTTACTCGGCAAGAAGCAATCAGCCCCAGCATTTT
NA	NA	TRBV12-3/TRBV12-4	TRBJ1-5	15	CASSRGSESNQPQHF	TGTGCCAGCAGTCGGGGGTCGGAGAGCAATCAGCCCCAGCATTTT
NA	NA	TRBV12-3/TRBV12-4	TRBJ2-5	14	CASSPGHRQETQYF	TGTGCCAGCAGCCCAGGCCACAGGCAAGAGACCCAGTACTTC
NA	NA	TRBV6-5	TRBJ2-7	12	CASSHPGDEQYF	TGTGCCAGCAGTCACCCCGGGGACGAGCAGTACTTC
NA	NA	TRBV7-8	TRBJ2-2	15	CASSSGSYRPGELFF	TGTGCCAGCAGCTCTGGATCGTACAGGCCCGGGGAGCTGTTTTTT
NA	NA	TRBV5-1	TRBJ1-2	23	CASSLGAPYPLARAPSVHYGYTF	TGCGCCAGCAGCTTGGGGGCACCGTACCCCCTTGCGCGGGCTCCCTCGGTGCACTATGGCTACACCTTC
NA	TRBD1	TRBV20-1	TRBJ1-3	15	CSARPLDRSGNTIYF	TGCAGTGCTAGACCTTTGGACAGGTCTGGAAACACCATATATTTT
NA	TRBD1	TRBV6-2/TRBV6-3	TRBJ2-7	16	CASSYSKVRGQYEQYF	TGTGCCAGCAGTTACTCGAAGGTCAGGGGGCAGTACGAGCAGTACTTC
NA	TRBD1	TRBV6-5	TRBJ2-7	16	CASSYSGDRGTYEQYF	TGTGCCAGCAGTTACTCCGGGGACAGGGGGACCTACGAGCAGTACTTC
NA	NA	TRBV7-9	TRBJ2-1	11	CASSIINEQFF	TGTGCCAGCAGTATAATCAATGAGCAGTTCTTC
NA	NA	TRBV3-1	TRBJ2-7	15	CASSREESSSYEQYF	TGTGCCAGCAGCCGGGAGGAGTCGAGCTCCTACGAGCAGTACTTC
NA	NA	TRBV7-2	TRBJ2-4	15	CASTNIRGAKNIQYF	TGTGCCAGCACCAACATCCGGGGAGCCAAAAACATTCAGTACTTC
NA	NA	TRBV6-5	TRBJ2-7	14	CASAQYRDRYEQYF	TGTGCCAGCGCCCAATACCGTGACAGGTACGAGCAGTACTTC
NA	NA	TRBV20-1	TRBJ1-1	14	CSARAEGGRTEAFF	TGCAGTGCTAGAGCGGAGGGTGGTAGAACTGAAGCTTTCTTT
NA	NA	TRBV5-6	TRBJ2-5	12	CASSVGRETQYF	TGTGCCAGCAGCGTAGGAAGGGAGACCCAGTACTTC
once	NA	TRBV7-6	TRBJ2-2	13	CASSFPRPGELFF	TGTGCCAGCAGCTTCCCTCGTCCCGGGGAGCTGTTTTTT
NA	NA	TRBV4-3	TRBJ1-1	13	CASSQDLDTEAFF	TGCGCCAGCAGCCAAGATCTGGACACTGAAGCTTTCTTT
NA	NA	TRBV6-1	TRBJ2-5	15	CASIGTPSLRETQYF	TGTGCCAGCATCGGGACACCCTCTTTGAGGGAGACCCAGTACTTC
NA	NA	TRBV7-8	TRBJ2-2	14	CASSLGRLASELFF	TGTGCCAGCAGCTTAGGTCGACTGGCCTCGGAGCTGTTTTTT
NA	NA	TRBV5-6	TRBJ1-1	13	CASSPRPNTEAFF	TGTGCCAGCAGCCCACGACCGAACACTGAAGCTTTCTTT
NA	NA	TRBV7-9	TRBJ2-1	11	CASQDHNEQFF	TGTGCCAGCCAGGACCACAATGAGCAGTTCTTC
NA	TRBD2	TRBV7-9	TRBJ2-7	16	CASSSLSGGSSYEQYF	TGTGCCAGCAGCTCCTTAAGCGGGGGTAGCTCCTACGAGCAGTACTTC
NA	TRBD2	TRBV12-5	TRBJ2-1	17	CASGLVRGLAGYNEQFF	TGTGCTAGTGGTTTGGTCCGGGGACTAGCGGGCTACAATGAGCAGTTCTTC
NA	NA	TRBV27	TRBJ1-2	14	CASRPAGVSGGYTF	TGTGCCAGCAGGCCGGCGGGGGTCTCCGGTGGCTACACCTTC
NA	NA	TRBV20-1	TRBJ2-1	14	CSARELRGWDEQFF	TGCAGTGCTAGAGAACTAAGGGGCTGGGATGAGCAGTTCTTC
NA	TRBD2	TRBV30	TRBJ2-1	16	CAWSVKSGSVYNEQFF	TGTGCCTGGAGTGTCAAGAGCGGGAGTGTATACAATGAGCAGTTCTTC
NA	NA	TRBV5-1	TRBJ2-7	14	CASSLAGQTYEQYF	TGCGCCAGCAGCTTGGCAGGACAAACCTACGAGCAGTACTTC
NA	NA	TRBV5-6	TRBJ2-7	12	CASSLVSYEQYF	TGTGCCAGCAGCTTGGTCTCCTACGAGCAGTACTTC
NA	NA	TRBV4-1	TRBJ1-4	12	CASSQVGGKLFF	TGCGCCAGCAGCCAAGTGGGGGGAAAACTGTTTTTT
NA	NA	TRBV7-9	TRBJ2-7	11	CASSVRYEQYF	TGTGCCAGCAGCGTCCGGTACGAGCAGTACTTC
NA	TRBD1	TRBV11-2	TRBJ2-7	16	CASSSYRGRLSYEQYF	TGTGCCAGCAGCTCTTACAGGGGTCGGCTATCCTACGAGCAGTACTTC
NA	NA	TRBV24-1	TRBJ1-1	12	CATSEATGEAFF	TGTGCCACCAGTGAGGCCACAGGCGAAGCTTTCTTT
NA	TRBD2	TRBV6-4	TRBJ2-1	15	CASSEVGGAANEQFF	TGTGCCAGCAGTGAGGTGGGAGGGGCGGCAAATGAGCAGTTCTTC
NA	NA	TRBV9	TRBJ1-5	14	CASSVDGGGQPQHF	TGTGCCAGCAGCGTAGATGGGGGAGGCCAGCCCCAGCATTTT
NA	NA	TRBV19	TRBJ2-2	14	CATAQGLNTGELFF	TGTGCCACCGCCCAGGGGCTAAACACCGGGGAGCTGTTTTTT
NA	NA	TRBV6-5	TRBJ1-1	13	CASSYLGEAEAFF	TGTGCCAGCAGTTACCTGGGGGAAGCTGAAGCTTTCTTT
NA	NA	TRBV12-3/TRBV12-4	TRBJ2-2	15	CASSPAGVTTGELFF	TGTGCCAGCAGTCCCGCAGGGGTCACCACCGGGGAGCTGTTTTTT